This section outlines one T cell receptor beta chain sequence together with its context. What it recognizes is unknown. Germline CDR1 and CDR2: MGHRA and YSYEKL. The CDR3 has 14 amino acids. The ends lost 4 bases at V and 9 bases at J; junction bases unmatched: 7. This sample was taken from a study of cytomegalovirus exposure and HLA in healthy donors. General observations from the study: In an earlier analysis, productive rearrangement rates for most beta V segments clustered near 90% or 30%. It was confirmed in vitro that three of the CMV-associated chains were specific for CMV antigens.

The study ran its PCR with 60 Vbeta and 13 Jbeta primers. The table came from immunoSEQ multiplex PCR; TCRdb's copy has only in-frame clones and leaves some out. The sample includes about 260,000 clones, roughly four fifths of them seen just once. The source of this sequence is a woman in her 40s in good health and CMV-seropositive. This chain joins TRBV4-1 and TRBJ2-5; 11 bases line up with TRBD2. Sequenced input: PBMCs. The CDR3 bases are TGCGCCAGCAGCCGGGGACTAGCGGAGAGGGCCCAGTACTTC. The encoded protein is CASSRGLAERAQYF.